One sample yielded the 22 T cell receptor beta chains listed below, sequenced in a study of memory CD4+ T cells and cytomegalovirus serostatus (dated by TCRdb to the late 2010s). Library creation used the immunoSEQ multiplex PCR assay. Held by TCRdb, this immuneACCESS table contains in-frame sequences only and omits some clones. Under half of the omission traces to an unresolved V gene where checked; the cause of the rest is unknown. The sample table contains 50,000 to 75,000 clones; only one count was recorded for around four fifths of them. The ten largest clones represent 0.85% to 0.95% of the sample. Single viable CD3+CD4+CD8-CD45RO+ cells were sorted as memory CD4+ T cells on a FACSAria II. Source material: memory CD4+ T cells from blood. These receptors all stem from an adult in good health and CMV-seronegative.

The CDR3 reads CASSLDPGSTEAFF. The CDR3 DNA sequence: TGCGCCAGCAGCTTGGATCCAGGTAGCACTGAAGCTTTCTTT. This chain connects TRBV5-1 to TRBJ1-1, with no clear D. This CDR3 region has 14 residues. The V gene lost 0 bases and the J gene lost 4 bases, with 10 bases spanning the gap. Germline V CDR1 and CDR2: SGHRS, YFSETQ.

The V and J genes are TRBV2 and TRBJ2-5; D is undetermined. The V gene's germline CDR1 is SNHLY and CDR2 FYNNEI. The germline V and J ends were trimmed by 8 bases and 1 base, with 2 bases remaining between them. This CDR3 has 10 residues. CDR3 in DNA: TGTGCCAGCCGCCAAGAGACCCAGTACTTC. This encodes CASRQETQYF.

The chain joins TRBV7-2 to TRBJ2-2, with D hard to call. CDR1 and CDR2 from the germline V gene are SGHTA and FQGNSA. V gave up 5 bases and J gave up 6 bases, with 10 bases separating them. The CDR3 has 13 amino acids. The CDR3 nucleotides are TGTGCCAGCAGCCCCCAGGTTTCCGGGGAGCTGTTTTTT. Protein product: CASSPQVSGELFF. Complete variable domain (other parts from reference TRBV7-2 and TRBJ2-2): GAGVSQSPSNKVTEKGKDVELRCDPISGHTALYWYRQSLGQGLEFLIYFQGNSAPDKSGLPSDRFSAERTGGSVSTLTIQRTQQEDSAVYLCASSPQVSGELFFGEGSRLTVL.

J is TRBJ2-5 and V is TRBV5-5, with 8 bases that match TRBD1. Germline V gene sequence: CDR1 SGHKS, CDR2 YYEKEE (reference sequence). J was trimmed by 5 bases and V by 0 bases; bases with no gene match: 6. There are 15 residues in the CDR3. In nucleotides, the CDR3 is TGTGCCAGCAGCTTGGAGGCAGGGGGCTGGGAGACCCAGTACTTC. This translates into CASSLEAGGWETQYF.

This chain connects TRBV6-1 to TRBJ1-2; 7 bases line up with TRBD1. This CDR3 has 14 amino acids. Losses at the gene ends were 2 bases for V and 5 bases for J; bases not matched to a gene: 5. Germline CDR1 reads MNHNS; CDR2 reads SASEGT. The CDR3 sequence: CASSERGQLYGYTF. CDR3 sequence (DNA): TGTGCCAGCAGTGAAAGGGGACAGTTGTATGGCTACACCTTC.

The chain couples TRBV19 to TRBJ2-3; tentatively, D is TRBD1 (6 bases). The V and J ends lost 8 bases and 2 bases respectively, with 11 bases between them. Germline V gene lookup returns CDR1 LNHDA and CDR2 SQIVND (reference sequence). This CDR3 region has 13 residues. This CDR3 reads CASQGQNTDTQYF. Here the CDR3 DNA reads TGTGCCAGTCAGGGACAAAACACAGATACGCAGTATTTT.

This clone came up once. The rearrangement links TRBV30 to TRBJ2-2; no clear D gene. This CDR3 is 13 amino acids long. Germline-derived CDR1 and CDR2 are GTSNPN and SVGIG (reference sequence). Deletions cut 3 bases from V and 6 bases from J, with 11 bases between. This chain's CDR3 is CAWSGGNPGELFF. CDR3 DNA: TGTGCCTGGAGCGGTGGGAATCCCGGGGAGCTGTTTTTT.

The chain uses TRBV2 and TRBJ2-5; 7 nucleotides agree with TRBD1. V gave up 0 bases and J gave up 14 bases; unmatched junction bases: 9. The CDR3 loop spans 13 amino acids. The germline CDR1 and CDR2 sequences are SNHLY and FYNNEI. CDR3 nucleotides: TGTGCCAGCAGTGAAGCTCCGGGACAGCAACCCTACTTC. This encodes CASSEAPGQQPYF.

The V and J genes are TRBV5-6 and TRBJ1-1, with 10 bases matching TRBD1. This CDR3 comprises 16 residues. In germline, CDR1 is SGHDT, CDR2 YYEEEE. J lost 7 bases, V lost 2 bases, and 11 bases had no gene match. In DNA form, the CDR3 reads TGTGCCAGCAGCTTTCGTTATGGACAGGGGGTATTTGAAGCTTTCTTT. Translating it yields CASSFRYGQGVFEAFF.

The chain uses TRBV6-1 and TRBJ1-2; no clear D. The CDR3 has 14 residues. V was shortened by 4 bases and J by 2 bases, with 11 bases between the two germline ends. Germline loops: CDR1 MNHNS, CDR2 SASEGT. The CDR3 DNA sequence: TGTGCCAGCAGTGTCCGGGATCTGAACTATGGCTACACCTTC. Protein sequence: CASSVRDLNYGYTF.

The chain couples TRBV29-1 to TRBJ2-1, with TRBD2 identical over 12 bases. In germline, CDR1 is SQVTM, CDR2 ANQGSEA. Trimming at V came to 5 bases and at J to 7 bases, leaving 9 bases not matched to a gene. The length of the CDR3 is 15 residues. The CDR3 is CSVSLTSGSINEQFF. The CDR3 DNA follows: TGCAGCGTTTCACTGACTAGCGGGAGTATTAATGAGCAGTTCTTC.

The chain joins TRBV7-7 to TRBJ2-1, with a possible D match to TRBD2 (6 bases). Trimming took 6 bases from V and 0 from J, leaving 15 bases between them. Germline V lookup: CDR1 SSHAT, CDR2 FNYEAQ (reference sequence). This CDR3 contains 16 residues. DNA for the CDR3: TGTGCCAGCAGTTTAATCATGACTAGCTCCTACAATGAGCAGTTCTTC. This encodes CASSLIMTSSYNEQFF.

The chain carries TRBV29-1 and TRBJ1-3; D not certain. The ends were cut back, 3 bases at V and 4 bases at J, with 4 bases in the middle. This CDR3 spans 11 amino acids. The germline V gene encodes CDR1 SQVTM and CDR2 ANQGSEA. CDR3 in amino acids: CSVDGGNTIYF. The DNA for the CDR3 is TGCAGCGTTGATGGGGGAAACACCATATATTTT.

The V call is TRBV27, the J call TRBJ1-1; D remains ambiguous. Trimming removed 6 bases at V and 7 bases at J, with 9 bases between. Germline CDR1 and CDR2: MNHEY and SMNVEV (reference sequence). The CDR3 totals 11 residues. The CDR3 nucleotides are TGTGCCAGCAGGAGGAGAATTGAAGCTTTCTTT. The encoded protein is CASRRRIEAFF.

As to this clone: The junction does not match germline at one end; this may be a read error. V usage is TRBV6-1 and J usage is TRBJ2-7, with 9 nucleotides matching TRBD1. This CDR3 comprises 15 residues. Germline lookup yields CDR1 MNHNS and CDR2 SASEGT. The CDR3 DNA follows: TGTGCCAGCAGGGAAGTTGGGACAGGGACCTACGAGCAGTACTTC. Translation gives CASREVGTGTYEQYF.

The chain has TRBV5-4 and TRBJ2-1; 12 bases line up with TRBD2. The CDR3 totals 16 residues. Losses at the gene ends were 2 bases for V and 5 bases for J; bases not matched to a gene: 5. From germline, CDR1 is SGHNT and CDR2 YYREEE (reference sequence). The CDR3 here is CASSFLAGGLDNEQFF. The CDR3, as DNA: TGTGCCAGCAGCTTCCTAGCGGGAGGGCTAGACAATGAGCAGTTCTTC.

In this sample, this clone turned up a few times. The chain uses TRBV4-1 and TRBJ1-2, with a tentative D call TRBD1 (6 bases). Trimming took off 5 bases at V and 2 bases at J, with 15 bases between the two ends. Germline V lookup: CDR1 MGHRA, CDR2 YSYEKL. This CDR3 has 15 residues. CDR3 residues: CASSYPGTSNYGYTF. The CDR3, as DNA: TGCGCCAGCAGCTACCCCGGGACATCGAACTATGGCTACACCTTC.

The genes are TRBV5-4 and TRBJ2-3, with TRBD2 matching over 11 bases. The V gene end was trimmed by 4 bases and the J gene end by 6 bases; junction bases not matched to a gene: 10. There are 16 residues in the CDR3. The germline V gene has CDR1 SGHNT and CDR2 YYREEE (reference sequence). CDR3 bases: TGTGCCAGCAGCGCTCGGATACTAGCGGGAGATGATACGCAGTATTTT. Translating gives CASSARILAGDDTQYF.

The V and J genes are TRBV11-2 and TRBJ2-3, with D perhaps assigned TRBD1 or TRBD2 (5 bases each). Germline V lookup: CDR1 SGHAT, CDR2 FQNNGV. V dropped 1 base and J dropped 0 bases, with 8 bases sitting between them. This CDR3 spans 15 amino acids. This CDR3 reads CASSLVGTSTDTQYF. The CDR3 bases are TGTGCCAGCAGCTTAGTTGGGACCAGCACAGATACGCAGTATTTT.

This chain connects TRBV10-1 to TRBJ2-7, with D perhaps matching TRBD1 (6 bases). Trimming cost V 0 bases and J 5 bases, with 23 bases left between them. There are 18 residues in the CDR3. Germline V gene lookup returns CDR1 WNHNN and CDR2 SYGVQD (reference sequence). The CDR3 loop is CASSESRLGQGIGNEQYF. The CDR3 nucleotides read TGCGCCAGCAGTGAGTCGAGGCTCGGGCAGGGGATAGGAAACGAGCAGTACTTC.

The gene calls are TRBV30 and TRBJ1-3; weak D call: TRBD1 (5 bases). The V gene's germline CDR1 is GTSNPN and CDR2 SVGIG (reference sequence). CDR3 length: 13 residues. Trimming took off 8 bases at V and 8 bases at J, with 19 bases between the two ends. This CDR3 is CARRGIPSDTIYF. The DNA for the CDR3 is TGTGCCCGCCGGGGGATTCCTTCGGACACCATATATTTT.

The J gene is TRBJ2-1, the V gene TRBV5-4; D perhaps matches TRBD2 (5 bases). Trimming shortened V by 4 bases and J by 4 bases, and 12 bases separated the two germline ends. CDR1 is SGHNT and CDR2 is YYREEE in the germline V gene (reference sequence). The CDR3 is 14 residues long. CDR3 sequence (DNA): TGTGCCAGCAGCCCGGAGGCCCCATACAATGAGCAGTTCTTC. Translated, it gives CASSPEAPYNEQFF.